The 3 T cell receptor beta chains given below trace back to one sample, sequenced in a study of cytomegalovirus exposure and HLA in healthy donors. 13 Jbeta primers and 60 Vbeta primers were used for the PCR. TCRdb's table, derived via immunoSEQ multiplex PCR, lists solely in-frame clones and lacks some. Among over 35,000 clones listed, 68% were seen once. The sample consisted of PBMCs. Receptors were obtained from a man between 35 and 55 years old in good health and CMV-seronegative.

The gene calls are TRBV5-1 and TRBJ2-7; 7 positions match TRBD1. Trimming cost V 2 bases and J 6 bases; bases outside gene matches: 8. The CDR3 runs 14 residues. Germline V gene lookup returns CDR1 SGHRS and CDR2 YFSETQ. The CDR3 DNA is TGCGCCAGCAGCTTAGGGACAGATTTTTCCGAGCAGTACTTC. This translates into CASSLGTDFSEQYF.

V usage is TRBV30 and J usage is TRBJ2-5; D possibly corresponds to TRBD2 (6 bases). The CDR3 totals 14 residues. The germline CDR1 and CDR2 sequences are GTSNPN and SVGIG (reference sequence). Trimming removed 0 bases at V and 5 bases at J, with 13 bases between. The CDR3 bases are TGTGCCTGGAGTGTAGGAGGGAATGGGGAGACCCAGTACTTC. Protein product: CAWSVGGNGETQYF.

This clone occurred a few times. The gene calls are TRBV2 and TRBJ1-4; 8 bases map to TRBD1. V gave up 5 bases and J gave up 8 bases; unmatched junction bases: 7. Germline V gene sequence: CDR1 SNHLY, CDR2 FYNNEI. The CDR3 is made up of 14 amino acids. The CDR3 loop reads CASSSDRDEEKLFF. As DNA, the CDR3 is TGTGCCAGCAGTTCGGACAGGGATGAGGAAAAACTGTTTTTT.